This TCR beta chain was recorded in a study of T-cell reconstitution after alpha-beta-depleted transplantation in children. In this sample, this clonotype turned up many times. Unique molecular identifiers were used to barcode this TCRbeta library. TCRdb reprocessed the PCR reads via MiXCR and lists one record per CDR3 protein. The sample carries some 240,000 distinct CDR3 sequences, 9% to 10% recorded once. V was shortened by 3 bases and J by 4 bases, with 14 bases between the two germline ends. The CDR3 contains 15 residues. CDR1 and CDR2 from the germline V gene are KGHSH and LQKENI. The clonotype comes from a human donor who donated a stem cell graft to a child with SCID. Here the sequenced sample was PBMCs from the stem cell graft donor, taken from the stem cell graft. The genes are TRBV18 and TRBJ2-3; D is uncertain. CDR3 loop: CASSPLQTPPDTQYF. DNA for the CDR3: TGTGCCAGCTCACCCCTACAAACACCCCCAGATACGCAGTATTTT.